What follows is one T cell receptor (beta chain) and its context. The table lists this clone with a few counts. The antigen this receptor binds is unknown. One base away there is no much larger clone; base qualities are not given. The sample contains more than one DNA sequence encoding this CDR3. The data stem from a study of CD8+ T cells in alopecia areata (dated by TCRdb to 2017 to 2018). Looking at the study overall: Treated patients were enrolled in an open-label pilot trial of oral tofacitinib at 5 to 10 mg twice daily for moderate-to-severe alopecia areata. Tofacitinib was administered for 6 to 18 months, and 6 months of follow-up off drug were then conducted to assess delayed response and recurrence. High-throughput TCRbeta sequencing was used to examine T cell clonal expansion in alopecia areata in both the C3H/HeJ mouse model and human patients. On the human side, TCRbeta sequencing was run on scalp tissue and on sorted CD4+ and CD8+ peripheral blood T cells from healthy controls and from alopecia areata patients with either patchy or totalis/universalis disease. Biopsies were taken from tofacitinib-treated patients at baseline and at 4 and 24 weeks of treatment, and a later scalp biopsy was taken in several of the tofacitinib-treated patients. Clonality in the scalp was compared among normal scalp (n=4), patchy alopecia areata scalp (n=8), and alopecia totalis/universalis scalp (n=8). RNA came from the PAXgene miRNA kit for fixed scalp, the miRNeasy kit for PBMCs, and the RNeasy kit for mouse skin. immunoSEQ multiplex PCR using 35 Vbeta forward primers and 13 Jbeta reverse primers was used to amplify TCRbeta CDR3 regions.

Overall study outcomes, separate from this receptor: Compared with normal scalp, lesional scalp, particularly in alopecia totalis/universalis, had higher clonality and more expanded CD8+ clones, which suggests antigenic drive. TCR sequences shared between patients were less clear than in mice, possibly partly because of HLA diversity in the patient population. Unlike mouse skin, which is dominated by gammadelta T cells, normal human skin has resident alphabeta T cells that are also sequenced, and this complicates analysis of the scalp TCR repertoire.

Library generation was performed with the immunoSEQ multiplex PCR assay. RNA was extracted from all samples and reverse transcribed into cDNA as template for TCR sequencing. First-strand cDNA was synthesized with SuperScript III using a 2:1 mix of oligo-dT and random hexamers. Amplification bias was assessed with a synthetic immune receptor repertoire, and residual bias was removed computationally. As for the original processing: After raw reads were preprocessed to remove errors, the CDR3 was defined following IMGT conventions as running from the conserved cysteine to phenylalanine. Clonality was calculated as 1 minus Shannon entropy normalized by log2 of the number of productive unique TCRs. Whether each scalp clone was CD4 or CD8 was inferred by checking scalp TCRbeta sequences against the CD4 and CD8 repertoires from sorted blood. TCRdb stores this immuneACCESS table with in-frame sequences only. Part of the clones is absent; in the studies checked, under half of the shortfall reflects unresolved V genes, and no reason is known for the rest. V and J calls and clone size come straight from that table; D and trimming were deduced from the DNA. The sample table contains 8,000 to 10,000 clones; only one count was recorded for more than 65% of them. In total, the top ten clones hold about 16% of the sample.

Peripheral blood and lesional scalp punch biopsies were obtained from patients with alopecia areata. Human scalp biopsies were immediately fixed in PAXgene tissue containers. The specimen was skin. The sequence derives from a human donor with alopecia areata.

The CDR3: CASSLGGYSNQPQHF. In nucleotide form, the sequence is TGTGCCAGCAGCTTAGGGGGTTATAGCAATCAGCCCCAGCATTTT. The chain is made from TRBV7-9 and TRBJ1-5; no D gene can be assigned with confidence. In the germline V gene (reference sequence), CDR1 corresponds to SEHNR and CDR2 to FQNEAQ. The CDR3 holds 15 amino acids from the cysteine to the phenylalanine. This entry keeps only the CDR3 DNA: 45 bases, framed from base 1. The V end loses 1 base and the J end loses 0 bases, and a stretch of 7 bases separates them.